This TCR beta chain was captured in a study of graft-versus-host responses after intestinal transplantation. Study background: For approximately three years after anti-thymocyte globulin induction, all recipients took tacrolimus and steroids.

Assay used: immunoSEQ multiplex PCR; TCRdb lists only in-frame clones, some missing. The table lists 2,500 to 3,500 clones, roughly 91% of them singletons, with 3% to 4.5% in the top ten. Points from the study as a whole: Those patients showing graft-donor T cell macrochimerism displayed high graft-versus-host to host-versus-graft clonal ratios in allografts.

A remark on this clone: Its target is not known.

Trimming pared 4 bases from V and 7 bases from J, leaving 13 bases between. The length of the CDR3 is 12 residues. The V gene's germline CDR1 is GTSNPN and CDR2 SVGIG (reference sequence). This chain joins TRBV30 and TRBJ2-5, with D possibly matching TRBD2 (5 bases). The sequence derives from a human patient who received an intestinal transplant, so some T cells may come from the graft donor. The material was bone marrow, obtained more than 350 days after transplant. The CDR3 nucleotides are TGTGCCTGGATACCGAGGGCGGGGACCCAGTACTTC. Protein: CAWIPRAGTQYF.